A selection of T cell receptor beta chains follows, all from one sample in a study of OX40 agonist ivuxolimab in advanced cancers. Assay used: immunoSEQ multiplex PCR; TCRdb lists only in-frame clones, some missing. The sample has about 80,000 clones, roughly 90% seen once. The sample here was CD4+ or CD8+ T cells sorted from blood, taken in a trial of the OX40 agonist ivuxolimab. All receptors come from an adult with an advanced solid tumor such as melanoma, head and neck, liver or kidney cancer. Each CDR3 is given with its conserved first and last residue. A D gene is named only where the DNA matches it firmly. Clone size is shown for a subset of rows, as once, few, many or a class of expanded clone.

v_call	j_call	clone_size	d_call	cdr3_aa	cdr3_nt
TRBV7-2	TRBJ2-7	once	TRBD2	CASSPVAGGYEQYF	TGTGCCAGCAGCCCCGTAGCGGGGGGGTACGAGCAGTACTTC
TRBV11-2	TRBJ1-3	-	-	CASSITGTVSGNTIYF	TGTGCCAGCAGCATAACAGGGACCGTCTCTGGAAACACCATATATTTT
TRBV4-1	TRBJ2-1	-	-	CASSQDTGSNNEQFF	TGCGCCAGCAGCCAAGATACGGGCAGTAACAATGAGCAGTTCTTC
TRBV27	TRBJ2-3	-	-	CASSLTQGGDTQYF	TGTGCCAGCAGTTTAACACAGGGTGGAGATACGCAGTATTTT
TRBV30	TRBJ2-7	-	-	CAWSGTPYEQYF	TGTGCCTGGAGTGGGACTCCCTACGAGCAGTACTTC
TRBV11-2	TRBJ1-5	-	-	CASSLHTGRPQHF	TGTGCCAGCAGCTTACACACAGGGCGGCCCCAGCATTTT
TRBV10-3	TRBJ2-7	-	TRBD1	CAISRPPGQVSYEQYF	TGTGCCATCAGTCGGCCTCCGGGACAGGTCTCCTACGAGCAGTACTTC
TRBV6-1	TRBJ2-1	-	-	CASSISSYNEQFF	TGTGCCAGCAGTATCAGCTCCTACAATGAGCAGTTCTTC
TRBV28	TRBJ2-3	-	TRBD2	CASSLGLAGTDTQYF	TGTGCCAGCAGTTTAGGGCTAGCGGGCACAGATACGCAGTATTTT
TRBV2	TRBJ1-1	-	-	CASISGENTEAFF	TGTGCCAGCATCTCGGGCGAGAACACTGAAGCTTTCTTT
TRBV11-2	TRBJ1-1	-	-	CASTPRNTEAFF	TGTGCCAGCACCCCTCGGAACACTGAAGCTTTCTTT
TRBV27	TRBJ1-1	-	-	CASSLSAGVTSEAFF	TGTGCCAGCAGTTTATCGGCTGGGGTGACTTCTGAAGCTTTCTTT
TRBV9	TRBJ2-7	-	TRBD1	CASSPRQGAAYEQYF	TGTGCCAGCAGCCCTAGACAGGGGGCGGCCTACGAGCAGTACTTC